Listed here are 32 T cell receptor beta chains from one sample, sequenced in a study of cytomegalovirus exposure and HLA in healthy donors. Primers included in the PCR were 60 Vbeta and 13 Jbeta primers. Libraries were prepared by immunoSEQ multiplex PCR; TCRdb keeps only in-frame clonotypes and omits some of them. In the table there are roughly 120,000 clones, around 77% of which are singletons. Sequenced sample: PBMCs. The receptor set was obtained from a woman aged 40 to 50 in good health and CMV-seropositive.

Here the CDR3 reads CASSQEHRGDRGQETQYF. The CDR3 DNA reads TGCGCCAGCAGCCAGGAACACCGGGGGGACAGGGGGCAGGAGACCCAGTACTTC. V and J are TRBV4-1 and TRBJ2-5, with 12 bases identical to TRBD1. There are 18 residues in the CDR3. Trimming cost V 3 bases and J 5 bases; bases outside gene matches: 13. Per germline, CDR1 MGHRA and CDR2 YSYEKL.

V gene TRBV7-3 combines with J gene TRBJ2-1; 8 nucleotides align to TRBD2. Germline V gene data show CDR1 as SGHTA and CDR2 as FQGTGA. The CDR3 is 15 residues long. The junction had 9 bases not matched to a gene; V was cut back by 5 bases and J by 6 bases. This CDR3 is CASSPGTRFANEQFF. Here the CDR3 DNA reads TGTGCCAGCAGCCCCGGGACTAGATTCGCCAATGAGCAGTTCTTC.

The chain employs TRBV4-1 and TRBJ2-1; maybe TRBD2 (6 bases). Looked up from germline, CDR1 is MGHRA and CDR2 is YSYEKL. V was pared by 0 bases and J by 4 bases, with 13 bases between. This CDR3 is built from 16 residues. For the CDR3, the DNA is TGCGCCAGCAGCCAAGAGGGGAGTAGCGGTTACAATGAGCAGTTCTTC. Protein: CASSQEGSSGYNEQFF.

This chain joins TRBV5-4 and TRBJ2-6; D perhaps matches TRBD2 (6 bases). The CDR3 contains 17 residues. Germline CDR1 and CDR2: SGHNT and YYREEE (reference sequence). V was cut by 5 bases and J by 0 bases, with 15 bases left in between. The chain's CDR3 is CASSSGRGPSGANVLTF. As DNA, the CDR3 is TGTGCCAGCAGTTCCGGGCGGGGCCCCTCTGGGGCCAACGTCCTGACTTTC.

J is TRBJ2-1 and V is TRBV6-6; 15 nucleotides agree with TRBD2. Germline-derived CDR1 and CDR2 are MNHNY and SVGAGI (reference sequence). The CDR3 totals 15 residues. Trimming removed 6 bases from V and 8 bases from J; junction bases left unmatched: 5. In DNA form, the CDR3 reads TGTGCCAGCAGCTGGACTAGCGGGAGGGCCGATGAGCAGTTCTTC. Its protein product is CASSWTSGRADEQFF.

This clone was detected once. This chain joins TRBV5-1 and TRBJ1-2; 8 nucleotides line up with TRBD1. V was pared by 0 bases and J by 7 bases, with 14 bases of the junction left unmatched. CDR1 and CDR2 from the germline V gene are SGHRS and YFSETQ. This CDR3 has 17 residues. The CDR3 loop reads CASSLEVSAQGASGYTF. CDR3 in DNA: TGCGCCAGCAGCTTGGAAGTAAGTGCGCAGGGGGCAAGTGGCTACACCTTC.

The chain links TRBV6-5 to TRBJ1-2, with TRBD1 as a possible D gene (5 bases). Trimming took off 0 bases at V and 6 bases at J, with 11 bases between the two ends. The CDR3 contains 14 residues. Germline V gene lookup returns CDR1 MNHEY and CDR2 SVGAGI. The CDR3 nucleotides are TGTGCCAGCAGTTACTCGAATCAGGGTGATGGCTACACCTTC. Its translation: CASSYSNQGDGYTF.

This clone showed up just a few times. The rearrangement uses TRBV30 and TRBJ1-6, with D possibly being TRBD1 (5 bases). This CDR3 region has 18 residues. The V and J ends lost 3 bases and 1 base respectively, with 19 bases between them. Per the germline V gene, CDR1 is GTSNPN and CDR2 is SVGIG (reference sequence). CDR3 residues: CAWSGGLVWGSYNSPLHF. The CDR3 nucleotides are TGTGCCTGGAGCGGGGGTTTGGTCTGGGGGTCCTATAATTCACCCCTCCACTTT.

The CDR3 is CASRYLSGTTYEQYF. The CDR3 nucleotides are TGTGCCAGCAGATACCTTAGCGGGACCACTTACGAGCAGTACTTC. The gene calls are TRBV6-5 and TRBJ2-7; 8 nucleotides align to TRBD2. Germline assignment: CDR1 MNHEY and CDR2 SVGAGI. The CDR3 runs 15 residues. Losses at the gene ends were 6 bases for V and 4 bases for J; bases not matched to a gene: 11.

The rearrangement uses TRBV28 and TRBJ2-7, with 7 bases fitting TRBD1. Looked up from germline, CDR1 is MDHEN and CDR2 is SYDVKM. The V segment lost 5 bases and the J segment 7 bases; nucleotides outside the gene matches: 14. The CDR3 sequence is 15 residues long. CDR3 loop: CASSRGTELTREQYF. The CDR3 coding sequence is TGTGCCAGCAGTAGGGGGACAGAACTCACTAGGGAGCAGTACTTC.

This clone occurred once. The J gene is TRBJ2-1, the V gene TRBV7-9; 10 bases fit TRBD2. Trimming cost V 1 base and J 6 bases; bases outside gene matches: 6. The CDR3 is 16 amino acids. Germline V CDR1 and CDR2: SEHNR, FQNEAQ (reference sequence). CDR3 protein: CASSLGAGTSVNEQFF. In nucleotides, the CDR3 is TGTGCCAGCAGCTTAGGAGCCGGGACTAGCGTCAATGAGCAGTTCTTC.

The genes are TRBV5-1 and TRBJ2-7; TRBD1 matches at 8 bases. Per the germline V gene, CDR1 is SGHRS and CDR2 is YFSETQ. The CDR3 consists of 15 residues. V was clipped by 4 bases and J by 4 bases; unmatched bases: 10. The CDR3 sequence is CASSPITGGIYEQYF. The DNA for the CDR3 is TGCGCCAGCAGCCCAATAACAGGGGGGATTTACGAGCAGTACTTC. Supplemented by reference TRBV5-1 and TRBJ2-7, the full variable domain reads KAGVTQTPRYLIKTRGQQVTLSCSPISGHRSVSWYQQTPGQGLQFLFEYFSETQRNKGNFPGRFSGRQFSNSRSEMNVSTLELGDSALYLCASSPITGGIYEQYFGPGTRLTVT.

The J gene is TRBJ1-1, the V gene TRBV2; 7 nucleotides agree with TRBD1. The trim removed 5 bases at V and 7 bases at J, leaving 10 bases unmatched. CDR3 length: 14 amino acids. CDR1 and CDR2 (germline): SNHLY, FYNNEI. In DNA form, the CDR3 reads TGTGCCAGCAGTTCCGGAATGACAGGGTTTGAAGCTTTCTTT. It specifies CASSSGMTGFEAFF.

The CDR3 sequence: CAWQFRRTGVYSTDTQYF. In nucleotides, the CDR3 is TGTGCCTGGCAATTCCGGCGAACCGGAGTCTATAGCACAGATACGCAGTATTTT. V and J are TRBV30 and TRBJ2-3, with D unresolved. Germline V gives CDR1 GTSNPN, CDR2 SVGIG (reference sequence). The V end was cut by 5 bases, the J end by 0 bases, with 24 bases between. This CDR3 is 18 amino acids long.

The chain uses TRBV27 and TRBJ2-7; 11 bases fit TRBD2. J gave up 3 bases and V 4 bases, and 5 bases lay outside the gene matches. Germline V gene sequence: CDR1 MNHEY, CDR2 SMNVEV (reference sequence). This CDR3 region has 15 residues. Here the CDR3 DNA reads TGTGCCAGCAGTTCCTCACTAGCGGGAGTCTACGAGCAGTACTTC. It encodes CASSSSLAGVYEQYF.

This rearrangement joins TRBV19 to TRBJ2-7; the D gene is possibly TRBD2 (7 bases). The germline V gene encodes CDR1 LNHDA and CDR2 SQIVND (reference sequence). Trimming cost V 5 bases and J 7 bases, with 24 bases left between them. This CDR3 spans 16 amino acids. The CDR3 loop reads CASSGWGGKRLEEQYF. For the CDR3, the DNA is TGTGCCAGTAGTGGTTGGGGGGGCAAAAGGCTCGAGGAGCAGTACTTC.

The gene calls are TRBV5-4 and TRBJ2-3; D is possibly TRBD1 (6 bases). V lost 0 bases, J lost 0 bases, and 8 bases lay in between. Germline CDR1 is SGHNT and CDR2 is YYREEE (reference sequence). The CDR3 has 15 residues. CDR3 loop: CASSLGTASTDTQYF. For the CDR3, the DNA is TGTGCCAGCAGCTTGGGGACAGCTAGCACAGATACGCAGTATTTT.

This clone was seen a few times. J is TRBJ1-2 and V is TRBV28, with TRBD1 matching 9 bases. Trimming took 4 bases from V and 4 from J; bases not matched to a gene: 4. Germline values: CDR1 MDHEN, CDR2 SYDVKM. CDR3 length equals 14 residues. The CDR3 sequence is CASSSGTGPYGYTF. For the CDR3, the DNA is TGTGCCAGCAGTTCCGGGACAGGGCCCTATGGCTACACCTTC.

This rearrangement joins TRBV10-3 to TRBJ1-2; 10 nucleotides align to TRBD1. V lost 0 bases and J lost 0; bases outside the gene matches: 4. CDR3 length: 17 amino acids. Per germline, CDR1 ENHRY and CDR2 SYGVKD. CDR3 residues: CAISESFGTGANYGYTF. The CDR3 DNA follows: TGTGCCATCAGTGAGTCCTTTGGGACAGGGGCTAACTATGGCTACACCTTC.

J is TRBJ2-5 and V is TRBV7-7, with 7 bases lining up with TRBD1. Per germline, CDR1 SSHAT and CDR2 FNYEAQ (reference sequence). The junction had 17 bases not matched to a gene; V was cut back by 5 bases and J by 5 bases. There are 17 residues in the CDR3. The CDR3 is CASSIGQVASGRETQYF. The CDR3 coding sequence is TGTGCCAGCAGCATTGGACAGGTGGCTTCGGGCAGGGAGACCCAGTACTTC.

This chain links TRBV6-5 with TRBJ1-5, with 8 positions matching TRBD1. Germline V gene lookup returns CDR1 MNHEY and CDR2 SVGAGI. The CDR3 extends over 15 amino acids. The trim removed 8 bases at V and 3 bases at J, leaving 9 bases unmatched. CDR3 sequence reads: CASGGTGQNNQPQHF. In nucleotides, the CDR3 is TGTGCCAGCGGAGGGACAGGCCAAAACAATCAGCCCCAGCATTTT.

The V and J genes are TRBV5-1 and TRBJ2-2; 13 bases are a match to TRBD2. Germline-derived CDR1 and CDR2 are SGHRS and YFSETQ. The CDR3 totals 19 residues. V shed 5 bases, J shed 0 bases, and the junction held 10 bases outside the gene matches. Here the CDR3 reads CASSSAGTSGKTNTGELFF. The CDR3 DNA sequence: TGCGCCAGCAGTTCGGCCGGGACTAGCGGGAAAACGAACACCGGGGAGCTGTTTTTT. The full variable domain, rest sourced from reference TRBV5-1 and TRBJ2-2, is KAGVTQTPRYLIKTRGQQVTLSCSPISGHRSVSWYQQTPGQGLQFLFEYFSETQRNKGNFPGRFSGRQFSNSRSEMNVSTLELGDSALYLCASSSAGTSGKTNTGELFFGEGSRLTVL.

Comment on this clone: An end of the junction differs from the germline gene, which may be a read error. The chain carries TRBV7-9 and TRBJ2-1, with D maybe TRBD1 (5 bases). The CDR3 totals 14 residues. Per the germline V gene, CDR1 is SEHNR and CDR2 is FQNEAQ (reference sequence). The CDR3 DNA is TGTTCCAGCAGCTTACAGGTCTCCTACAATGAGCAGTTCTTC. Its translation is CSSSLQVSYNEQFF.

This chain uses TRBV6-5 with TRBJ2-7; D is unclear. Trimming took off 5 bases at V and 1 base at J, with 9 bases between the two ends. This CDR3 region has 13 residues. CDR1 MNHEY and CDR2 SVGAGI come from the germline V gene. CDR3 sequence (DNA): TGTGCCAGCAGTCCGGCGGATTCCTACGAGCAGTACTTC. It specifies CASSPADSYEQYF.

This rearrangement joins TRBV5-1 to TRBJ2-2; 9 bases are a match to TRBD1. CDR1 and CDR2 from the germline V gene are SGHRS and YFSETQ. The V and J ends lost 3 bases and 5 bases, in that order; junction bases with no gene match: 5. The CDR3 sequence is 15 residues long. CDR3 nucleotides: TGCGCCAGCAGCTCACAGGGGGCAGGGACCGGGGAGCTGTTTTTT. Its protein is CASSSQGAGTGELFF. Full variable domain (missing parts from reference TRBV5-1 and TRBJ2-2): KAGVTQTPRYLIKTRGQQVTLSCSPISGHRSVSWYQQTPGQGLQFLFEYFSETQRNKGNFPGRFSGRQFSNSRSEMNVSTLELGDSALYLCASSSQGAGTGELFFGEGSRLTVL.

J is TRBJ2-1 and V is TRBV29-1; 8 bases fit TRBD1. V lost 4 bases and J lost 6; bases outside the gene matches: 11. The CDR3 has 15 residues. CDR1 and CDR2 from the germline V gene are SQVTM and ANQGSEA. The CDR3 reads CSVANPGGEGNEQFF. The CDR3 bases are TGCAGCGTTGCAAACCCAGGGGGCGAAGGCAATGAGCAGTTCTTC.

The J gene is TRBJ1-4, the V gene TRBV5-6; 7 bases match TRBD1. The CDR3 covers 16 residues. Trimming at V came to 0 bases and at J to 0 bases, leaving 2 bases not matched to a gene. In germline, CDR1 is SGHDT, CDR2 YYEEEE. The CDR3 sequence is CASSLGQGSTNEKLFF. For the CDR3, the DNA is TGTGCCAGCAGCTTGGGACAGGGCTCAACTAATGAAAAACTGTTTTTT.

The gene calls are TRBV28 and TRBJ2-3, with 10 bases identical to TRBD2. The CDR3 totals 14 residues. Germline V gene data show CDR1 as MDHEN and CDR2 as SYDVKM. V lost 5 bases to trimming and J lost 4 bases; unmatched junction nucleotides: 3. The CDR3 here is CASSTAGGPDTQYF. The DNA for the CDR3 is TGTGCCAGCAGTACAGCGGGAGGGCCAGATACGCAGTATTTT.

The chain carries TRBV6-5 and TRBJ1-6; D is uncertain. Germline CDR1 is MNHEY and CDR2 is SVGAGI. Trimming removed 4 bases at V and 4 bases at J, with 8 bases between. This CDR3 is built from 14 residues. The CDR3 here is CASSFGAYNSPLHF. As DNA, the CDR3 is TGTGCCAGCAGTTTCGGAGCTTATAATTCACCCCTCCACTTT.

The gene calls are TRBV28 and TRBJ1-1, with a tentative D call TRBD1 (6 bases). Trimming left V 7 bases short and J 1 base short, with 13 bases between. CDR3 length: 14 residues. Looked up from germline, CDR1 is MDHEN and CDR2 is SYDVKM. CDR3 DNA: TGTGCCAGCATCAAAGGCAGGGGGAACACTGAAGCTTTCTTT. Translating gives CASIKGRGNTEAFF.

This clone was found once. The chain employs TRBV6-1 and TRBJ2-1, with D perhaps matching TRBD2 (6 bases). Trimming pared 4 bases from V and 0 bases from J, leaving 7 bases between. In germline, CDR1 is MNHNS, CDR2 SASEGT. This CDR3 spans 14 amino acids. In DNA form, the CDR3 reads TGTGCCAGCAGTGCCGGGAGCTCCTACAATGAGCAGTTCTTC. Its translation: CASSAGSSYNEQFF.

Written as DNA, the CDR3 is TGTGCCAGCAGCTTACCTCTTGTAGGAGGGCTGAACACTGAAGCTTTCTTT. Its protein is CASSLPLVGGLNTEAFF. The chain links TRBV7-9 to TRBJ1-1; D is unresolved. The CDR3 extends over 17 amino acids. Between the trimmed V and J ends, which lost 2 bases and 0 bases, there was a span of 16 bases. CDR1 is SEHNR and CDR2 is FQNEAQ in the germline V gene (reference sequence).